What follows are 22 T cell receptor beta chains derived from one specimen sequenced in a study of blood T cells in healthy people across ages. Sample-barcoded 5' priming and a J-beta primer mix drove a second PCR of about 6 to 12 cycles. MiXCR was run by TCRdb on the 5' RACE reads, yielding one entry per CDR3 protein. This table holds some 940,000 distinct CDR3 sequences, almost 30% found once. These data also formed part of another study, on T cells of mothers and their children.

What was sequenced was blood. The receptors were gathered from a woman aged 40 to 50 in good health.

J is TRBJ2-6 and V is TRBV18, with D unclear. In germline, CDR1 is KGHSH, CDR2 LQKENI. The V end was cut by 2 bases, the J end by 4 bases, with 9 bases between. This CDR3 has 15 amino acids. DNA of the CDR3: TGTGCCAGCTCACCAGTAACAGCGGGGGCCAACGTCCTGACTTTC. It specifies CASSPVTAGANVLTF.

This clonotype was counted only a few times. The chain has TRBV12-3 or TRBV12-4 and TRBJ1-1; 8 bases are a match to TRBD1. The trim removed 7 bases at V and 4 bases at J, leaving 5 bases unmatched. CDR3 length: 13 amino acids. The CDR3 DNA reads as TGTGCCAGCAAACAGGGGGGGAGCACTGAAGCTTTCTTT. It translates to CASKQGGSTEAFF.

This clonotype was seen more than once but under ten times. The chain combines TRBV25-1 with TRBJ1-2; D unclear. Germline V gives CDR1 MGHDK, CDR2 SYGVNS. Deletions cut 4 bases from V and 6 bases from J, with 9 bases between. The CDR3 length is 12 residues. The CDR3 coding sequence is TGTGCCAGCAGTGGATTATCAGATGGCTACACCTTC. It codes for CASSGLSDGYTF.

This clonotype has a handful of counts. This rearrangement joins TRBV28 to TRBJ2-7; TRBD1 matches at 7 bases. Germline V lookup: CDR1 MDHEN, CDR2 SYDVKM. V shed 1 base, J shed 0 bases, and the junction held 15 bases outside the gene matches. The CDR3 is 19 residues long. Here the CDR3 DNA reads TGTGCCAGCAGTTTATTATTGAGCCCCAGGGGGACCAGCTCCTACGAGCAGTACTTC. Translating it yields CASSLLLSPRGTSSYEQYF.

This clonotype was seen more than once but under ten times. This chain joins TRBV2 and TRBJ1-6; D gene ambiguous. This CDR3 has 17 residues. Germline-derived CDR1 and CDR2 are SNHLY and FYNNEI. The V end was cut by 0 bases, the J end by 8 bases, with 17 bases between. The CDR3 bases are TGTGCCAGCAGTGAAGCTACCCCCAGGTGGGTTGATTCACCCCTCCACTTT. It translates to CASSEATPRWVDSPLHF.

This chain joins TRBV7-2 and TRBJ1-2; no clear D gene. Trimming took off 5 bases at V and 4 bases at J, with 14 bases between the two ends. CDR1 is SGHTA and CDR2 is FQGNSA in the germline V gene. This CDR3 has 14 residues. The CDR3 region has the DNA TGTGCCAGCAGCGCTGCGCAGGTTTCCTATGGCTACACCTTC. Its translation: CASSAAQVSYGYTF.

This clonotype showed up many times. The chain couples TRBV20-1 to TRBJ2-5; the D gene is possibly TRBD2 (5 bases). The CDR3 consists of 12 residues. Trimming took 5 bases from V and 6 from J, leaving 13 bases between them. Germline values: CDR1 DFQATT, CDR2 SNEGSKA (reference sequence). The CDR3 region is CSAGLALQTQYF. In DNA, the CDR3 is TGCAGTGCTGGACTCGCCTTACAGACCCAGTACTTC.

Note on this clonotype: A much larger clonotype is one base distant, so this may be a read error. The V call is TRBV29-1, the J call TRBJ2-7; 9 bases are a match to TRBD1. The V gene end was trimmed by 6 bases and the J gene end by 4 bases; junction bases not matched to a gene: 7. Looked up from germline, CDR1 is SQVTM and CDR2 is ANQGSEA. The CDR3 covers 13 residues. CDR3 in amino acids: CSVRTGEGYEQYF. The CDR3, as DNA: TGCAGCGTCCGGACAGGGGAAGGTTACGAGCAGTACTTC.

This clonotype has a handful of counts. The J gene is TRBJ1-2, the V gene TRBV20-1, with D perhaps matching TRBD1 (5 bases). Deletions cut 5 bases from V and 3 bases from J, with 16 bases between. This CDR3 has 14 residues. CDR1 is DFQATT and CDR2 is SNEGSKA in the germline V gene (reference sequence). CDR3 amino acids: CSAPRDPGHYGYTF. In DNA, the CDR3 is TGCAGTGCTCCCCGGGACCCAGGGCACTATGGCTACACCTTC.

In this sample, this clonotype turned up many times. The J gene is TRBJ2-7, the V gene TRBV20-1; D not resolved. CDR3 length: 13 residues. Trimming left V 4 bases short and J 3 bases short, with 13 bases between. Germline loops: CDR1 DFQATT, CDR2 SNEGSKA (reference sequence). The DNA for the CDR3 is TGCAGTGCTAAAGGGCCGGGCGGCTACGAGCAGTACTTC. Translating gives CSAKGPGGYEQYF.

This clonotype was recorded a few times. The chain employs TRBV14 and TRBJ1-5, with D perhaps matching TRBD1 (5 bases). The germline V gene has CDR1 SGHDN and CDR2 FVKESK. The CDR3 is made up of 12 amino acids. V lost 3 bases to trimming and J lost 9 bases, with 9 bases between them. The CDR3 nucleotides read TGTGCCAGCAGCCACGGTAGGGGGCCCCAGCATTTT. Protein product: CASSHGRGPQHF. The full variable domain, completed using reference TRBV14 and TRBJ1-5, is EAGVTQFPSHSVIEKGQTVTLRCDPISGHDNLYWYRRVMGKEIKFLLHFVKESKQDESGMPNNRFLAERTGGTYSTLKVQPAELEDSGVYFCASSHGRGPQHFGDGTRLSIL.

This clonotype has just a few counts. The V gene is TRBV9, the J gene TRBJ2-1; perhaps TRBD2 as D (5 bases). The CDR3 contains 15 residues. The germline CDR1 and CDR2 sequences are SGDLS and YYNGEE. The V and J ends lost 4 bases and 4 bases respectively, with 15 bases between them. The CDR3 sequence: CASSPIASNYNEQFF. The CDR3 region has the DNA TGTGCCAGCAGCCCCATAGCGTCCAATTACAATGAGCAGTTCTTC.

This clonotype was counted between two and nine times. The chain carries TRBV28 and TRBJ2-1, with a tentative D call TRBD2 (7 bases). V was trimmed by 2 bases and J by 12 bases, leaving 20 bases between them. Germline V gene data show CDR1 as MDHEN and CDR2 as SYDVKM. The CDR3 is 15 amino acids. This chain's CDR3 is CASSLIGGGAGWQFF. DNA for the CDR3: TGTGCCAGCAGTTTAATTGGTGGGGGGGCGGGGTGGCAGTTCTTC.

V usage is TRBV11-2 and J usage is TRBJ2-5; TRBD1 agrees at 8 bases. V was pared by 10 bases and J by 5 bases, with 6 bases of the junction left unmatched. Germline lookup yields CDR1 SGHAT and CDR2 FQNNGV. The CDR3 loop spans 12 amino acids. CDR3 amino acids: CATQGAGETQYF. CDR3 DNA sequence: TGTGCCACGCAGGGGGCAGGGGAGACCCAGTACTTC.

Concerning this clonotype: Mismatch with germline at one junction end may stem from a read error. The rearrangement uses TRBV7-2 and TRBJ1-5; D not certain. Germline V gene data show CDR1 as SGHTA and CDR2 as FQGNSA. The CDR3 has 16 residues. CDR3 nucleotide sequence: TGTGCCAGCAGCTTAGCGAGGGCGGATAGCAATCAGCCCCGGCATTTT. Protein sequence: CASSLARADSNQPRHF.

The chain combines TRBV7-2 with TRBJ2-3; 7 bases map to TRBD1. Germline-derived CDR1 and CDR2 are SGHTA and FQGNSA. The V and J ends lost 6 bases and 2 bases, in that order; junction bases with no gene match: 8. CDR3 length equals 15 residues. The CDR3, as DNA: TGTACCAGCAGTCGCGACAGGGATTACACAGATACGCAGTATTTT. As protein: CTSSRDRDYTDTQYF.

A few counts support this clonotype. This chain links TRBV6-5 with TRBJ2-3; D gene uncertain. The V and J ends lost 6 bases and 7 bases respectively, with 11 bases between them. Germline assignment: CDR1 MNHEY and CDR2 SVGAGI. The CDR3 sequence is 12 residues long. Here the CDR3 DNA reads TGTGCCAGCAGAGACCTCATCAATACGCAGTATTTT. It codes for CASRDLINTQYF.

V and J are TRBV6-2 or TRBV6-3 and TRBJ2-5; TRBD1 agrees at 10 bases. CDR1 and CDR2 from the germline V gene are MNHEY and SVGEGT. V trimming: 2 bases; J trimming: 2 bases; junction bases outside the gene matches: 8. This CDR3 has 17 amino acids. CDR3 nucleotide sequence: TGTGCCAGCAGTTACGAGACAGGGGGCGCGGGTCAAGAGACCCAGTACTTC. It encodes CASSYETGGAGQETQYF.

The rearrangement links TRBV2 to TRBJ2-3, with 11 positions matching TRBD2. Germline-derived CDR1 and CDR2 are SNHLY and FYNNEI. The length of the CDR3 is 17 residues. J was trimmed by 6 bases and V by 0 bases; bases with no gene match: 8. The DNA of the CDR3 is TGTGCCAGCAGTGAAGCGGCACTAGCGGGGGTTACGGATACGCAGTATTTT. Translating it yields CASSEAALAGVTDTQYF.

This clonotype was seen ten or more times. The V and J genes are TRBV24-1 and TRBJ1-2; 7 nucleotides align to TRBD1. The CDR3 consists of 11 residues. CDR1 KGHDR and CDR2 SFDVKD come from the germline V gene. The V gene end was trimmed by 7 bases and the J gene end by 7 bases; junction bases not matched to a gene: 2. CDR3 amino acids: CATRQGLGYTF. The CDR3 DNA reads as TGTGCCACCAGACAGGGGCTTGGCTACACCTTC.

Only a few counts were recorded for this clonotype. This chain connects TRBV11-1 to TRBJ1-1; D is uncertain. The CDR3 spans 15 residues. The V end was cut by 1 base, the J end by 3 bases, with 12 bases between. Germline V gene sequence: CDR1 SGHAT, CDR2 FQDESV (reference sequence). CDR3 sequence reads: CASSLGRFRDTEAFF. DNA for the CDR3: TGTGCCAGCAGCTTAGGTCGATTTCGGGACACTGAAGCTTTCTTT. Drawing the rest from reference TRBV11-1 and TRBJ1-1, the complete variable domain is EAEVAQSPRYKITEKSQAVAFWCDPISGHATLYWYRQILGQGPELLVQFQDESVVDDSQLPKDRFSAERLKGVDSTLKIQPAELGDSAMYLCASSLGRFRDTEAFFGQGTRLTVV.

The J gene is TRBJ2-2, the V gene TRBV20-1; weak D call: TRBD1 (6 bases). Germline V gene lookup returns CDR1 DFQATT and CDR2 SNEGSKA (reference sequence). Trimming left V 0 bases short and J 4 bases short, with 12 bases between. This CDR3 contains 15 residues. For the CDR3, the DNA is TGCAGTGCTAGAGATAAGGACAGCCGCACCGGGGAGCTGTTTTTT. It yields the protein CSARDKDSRTGELFF.